The rows below give T cell receptor beta chains drawn from one sample of a study of cytomegalovirus exposure and HLA in healthy donors. Only in-frame clones appear in the TCRdb table, and some are missing; sequencing was by immunoSEQ multiplex PCR. The data contain about 180,000 clones, roughly 80% of them singletons. The sequenced sample was PBMCs. The receptors shown here come from a man in his 60s in good health and CMV-seronegative. CDR3s include the opening cysteine and the closing phenylalanine or tryptophan. The order of the fields is CDR3 length, D gene, J gene, clone size, V gene, CDR3 DNA, CDR3 protein. A D gene is named only where the DNA matches it firmly. Not every row has a clone size; where given, it reads once, few, many or a size class.

16 TRBD1 TRBJ1-2 few TRBV5-4 TGTGCCAGCAGCTCGTTTTCCCAGGGGGTAAACTATGGCTACACCTTC CASSSFSQGVNYGYTF
13 NA TRBJ2-5 NA TRBV10-2 TGCGCCAGCAGCCCCGGGGTAATAGAGACCCAGTACTTC CASSPGVIETQYF
14 TRBD1 TRBJ1-4 NA TRBV18 TGTGCCAGCTCAACAGGACAGGGGAATGAAAAACTGTTTTTT CASSTGQGNEKLFF
15 NA TRBJ1-5 NA TRBV5-1 TGCGCCAGCAGGCCTGGGCAGGGGAGCAATCAGCCCCAGCATTTT CASRPGQGSNQPQHF
15 NA TRBJ2-7 NA TRBV15 TGTGCCACCAGCAGAGAGACTACCCTCTCGGGCGAGCAGTACTTC CATSRETTLSGEQYF
11 NA TRBJ1-1 few TRBV28 TGTGCCAGCAGGGGGAGGCCTGAAGCTTTCTTT CASRGRPEAFF
12 TRBD1 TRBJ1-2 NA TRBV6-1 TGTGCCACCAGCCCCCAGGGGGAGGGCTACACCTTC CATSPQGEGYTF
15 TRBD2 TRBJ2-1 NA TRBV15 TGTGCCACCTCTAGCGGGATCAGCTCCTACAATGAGCAGTTCTTC CATSSGISSYNEQFF
12 NA TRBJ1-1 NA TRBV7-8 TGTGCCAGCAGCTTCCCGGGCACTGAAGCTTTCTTT CASSFPGTEAFF
17 TRBD2 TRBJ2-7 NA TRBV28 TGTGCCAGCAGTTTTATAAGTCTTGGGCGGGAGGGCCACGAGCAGTACTTC CASSFISLGREGHEQYF
13 NA TRBJ2-3 NA TRBV2 TGTGCCAGCAGTGGGGCCCCCGCAGCTACGCAGTATTTT CASSGAPAATQYF
14 TRBD1 TRBJ1-2 NA TRBV14 TGTGCCAGCAGCGTACAGGGGGTCAACTATGGCTACCCCTTC CASSVQGVNYGYPF
14 TRBD1 TRBJ2-7 NA TRBV7-9 TGTGCCAGCAGCCCGGACAGGGGGCAGAGGGAGCAGTACTTC CASSPDRGQREQYF
16 NA TRBJ1-3 NA TRBV6-1 TGTGCCAGCAGTGAAGCGCGAATGTTGTCTGGAAACACCATATATTTT CASSEARMLSGNTIYF
14 NA TRBJ1-1 NA TRBV19 TGTGCCAGTAGTATGGGCCGGTTGAACGCTGAAGCTTTCTTT CASSMGRLNAEAFF
15 TRBD1 TRBJ2-7 once TRBV2 TGTGCCAGCTCTAGGACAGGGGGAAATAACTACGAGCAGTACTTC CASSRTGGNNYEQYF
19 TRBD2 TRBJ2-3 NA TRBV5-1 TGCGCCAGCAGCTTGGAGATGGGGGGGGTGTCCCTTCGCACAGATACGCAGTATTTT CASSLEMGGVSLRTDTQYF
15 NA TRBJ1-2 NA TRBV4-1 TGCGCCAGCAGCCAAGATCGCGGTAGTGGCTGTGACTACACCTTC CASSQDRGSGCDYTF
16 TRBD1 TRBJ2-5 NA TRBV10-3 TGTGCCATCAGTGAGTCGAAGGGGGCGAACCAAGAGACCCAGTACTTC CAISESKGANQETQYF
13 NA TRBJ2-5 NA TRBV4-1 TGCGCCAGCAGCCAAAATACTCCAGGAAGCCAGTACTTC CASSQNTPGSQYF
14 TRBD1 TRBJ2-5 NA TRBV7-9 TGTGCCAGCAGCACCGGGACAGACCAAGAGACCCAGTACTTC CASSTGTDQETQYF
15 NA TRBJ2-2 NA TRBV28 TGTGCCAGCAGTTTACTAGCAGCGAACACCGGGGAGCTGTTTTTT CASSLLAANTGELFF
11 NA TRBJ1-2 NA TRBV20-1 TGCAGTGCTACACACAGGGATGGCTACACCTTC CSATHRDGYTF
16 TRBD2 TRBJ2-3 NA TRBV18 TGTGCCAGCTCACCACGACTAGCGGACAGCACAGATACGCAGTATTTT CASSPRLADSTDTQYF
15 NA TRBJ2-1 NA TRBV6-1 TGTGCCAGCAGTGAGAGGCAGAGCTCCTACAATGAGCAGTTCTTC CASSERQSSYNEQFF
17 TRBD2 TRBJ2-2 NA TRBV27 TGTGCCAGCAGTTTCGCTAGCGGGAGGGCCTACACCGGGGAGCTGTTTTTT CASSFASGRAYTGELFF
16 TRBD1 TRBJ2-7 NA TRBV5-8 TGTGCCAGCAGCTTGGATGGGACAGTGTTCTCCTACGAGCAGTACTTC CASSLDGTVFSYEQYF
17 NA TRBJ2-1 NA TRBV15 TGTGCCACCAGCAGAGATTCCAGTCAGAACTCCTACAATGAGCAGTTCTTC CATSRDSSQNSYNEQFF
15 TRBD1 TRBJ1-4 NA TRBV19 TGTGCCAGTACCCTTAACAGGGGTACTAATGAAAAACTGTTTTTT CASTLNRGTNEKLFF
14 TRBD2 TRBJ2-7 NA TRBV28 TGTGCCAGCCTTATAGCGGGCCGTGAGGGGGAGCAGTACTTC CASLIAGREGEQYF
16 NA TRBJ1-1 NA TRBV27 TGTGCCAGCAGTACTTGGACGGCCCCCGGGGAGACTGAAGCTTTCTTT CASSTWTAPGETEAFF
14 NA TRBJ1-2 NA TRBV15 TGTGCCACCAGCAGAGATATTGCTCCCGGTGGCTACACCTTC CATSRDIAPGGYTF
15 TRBD2 TRBJ2-5 NA TRBV15 TGTGCCACCAGCAGAGCGGGGGGGCCATTAGAGACCCAGTACTTC CATSRAGGPLETQYF
15 TRBD1 TRBJ2-7 NA TRBV6-6 TGTGCCAGCACCGAAACCGGGACAGGTCTCCACGAGCAGTACTTC CASTETGTGLHEQYF
14 NA TRBJ2-7 NA TRBV5-4 TGTGCCAGCAGCTTGTATCCAGGGTCCAGCGAGCAGTACTTC CASSLYPGSSEQYF
16 NA TRBJ2-2 few TRBV5-4 TGTGCCAGCAGCTTCAAAAGCGGGCAGGCCACCGGGGAGCTGTTTTTT CASSFKSGQATGELFF
14 NA TRBJ1-2 NA TRBV29-1 TGCAGCGTTGAAGCAAGGGGGAACATCTATGGCTACACCTTC CSVEARGNIYGYTF
16 NA TRBJ2-4 NA TRBV7-9 TGTGCCAGCAGCCTGGGGTCCGGACAGTCGGAAAACATTCAGTACTTC CASSLGSGQSENIQYF
15 NA TRBJ2-6 NA TRBV6-5 TGTGCCAGCACCCCAGAGGGAACCGGGGCCAACGTCCTGACTTTC CASTPEGTGANVLTF
17 TRBD2 TRBJ2-7 few TRBV13 TGTGCCAGCAGCTTACTCGCGTTAGCGGGGCCCCCCTACGAGCAGTACTTC CASSLLALAGPPYEQYF
15 TRBD1 TRBJ1-1 few TRBV19 TGTGCCAGTAGTAGACAGGGGGCGCCGAAAACTGAAGCTTTCTTT CASSRQGAPKTEAFF
15 TRBD2 TRBJ2-7 NA TRBV5-1 TGCGCCAGCAGCTTGACGGGACTAGCGGACTACGAGCAGTACTTC CASSLTGLADYEQYF